The 24 T cell receptor beta chains in this list originate from one sample, sequenced in a study of human CD8 memory T cell subsets. UMI-labeled 5' RACE was the method by which TCR beta libraries were made. TCRdb re-called the 5' RACE reads and gives one entry per CDR3 protein, without DNA. The table for this sample gives about 7,900 distinct CDR3 sequences. Sequencing used CD8+ T cells from PBMCs. These TCRs come from a human donor in good health.

This sequence joins TRBV27 and TRBJ2-1; there is no DNA to check the TCRdb D call of TRBD2. Germline loops: CDR1 MNHEY, CDR2 SMNVEV (reference sequence). The CDR3 has 18 amino acids. CDR3 residues: CASSSKNPSGSSYNEQFF.

J is TRBJ2-2 and V is TRBV12-3 or TRBV12-4; there is no DNA to check the TCRdb D call of TRBD1. This CDR3 spans 14 amino acids. This CDR3 is CASRPGGNTGELFF.

The V gene is TRBV30, the J gene TRBJ2-1. Per the germline V gene, CDR1 is GTSNPN and CDR2 is SVGIG (reference sequence). The CDR3 spans 13 residues. CDR3 protein: CAWSVAQNNEQFF.

According to its frequency, this clonotype is medium-sized. The V and J genes are TRBV5-5 and TRBJ2-4; TCRdb's D call of TRBD2 is untestable without DNA. The germline V gene encodes CDR1 SGHKS and CDR2 YYEKEE (reference sequence). The CDR3 consists of 19 residues. CDR3 amino acids: CASSLDGRTTSGSFSIQYF. Combining the CDR3 with reference TRBV5-5 and TRBJ2-4 gives the whole variable domain DAGVTQSPTHLIKTRGQQVTLRCSPISGHKSVSWYQQVLGQGPQFIFQYYEKEERGRGNFPDRFSARQFPNYSSELNVNALLLGDSALYLCASSLDGRTTSGSFSIQYFGAGTRLSVL.

This chain connects TRBV7-9 to TRBJ2-1; the TCRdb call, TRBD2, lacks DNA for checking. CDR3 length: 17 amino acids. Germline-derived CDR1 and CDR2 are SEHNR and FQNEAQ (reference sequence). The CDR3 loop is CASSSLAGVIPYNEQFF.

The chain employs TRBV28 and TRBJ1-5. This CDR3 has 14 amino acids. CDR1 and CDR2 from the germline V gene are MDHEN and SYDVKM. CDR3: CASREKFSNQPQHF.

This chain connects TRBV18 to TRBJ2-7; without DNA, the TCRdb call of TRBD2 cannot be checked. From germline, CDR1 is KGHSH and CDR2 LQKENI. The CDR3 is 16 residues long. The CDR3 reads CASSPPAAGTDYEQYF.

This chain's CDR3 is CASSFGRADEQYF. V and J are TRBV5-6 and TRBJ2-7. CDR1 is SGHDT and CDR2 is YYEEEE in the germline V gene. The CDR3 runs 13 residues.

V gene TRBV7-9 combines with J gene TRBJ2-1; TCRdb indicates TRBD1, and absent DNA this call remains unverified. The length of the CDR3 is 16 residues. In germline, CDR1 is SEHNR, CDR2 FQNEAQ (reference sequence). The CDR3 is CASSPTTGLSYNEQFF.

V and J are TRBV5-1 and TRBJ2-1; TCRdb names TRBD2, which stays unverified in the absence of DNA. The CDR3 covers 17 residues. The germline V gene encodes CDR1 SGHRS and CDR2 YFSETQ. CDR3 residues: CASSILPFTSLKYEQFF.

The chain joins TRBV5-5 to TRBJ2-7; TCRdb returns TRBD1, unconfirmable since there is no DNA. This CDR3 comprises 17 residues. Germline V gene lookup returns CDR1 SGHKS and CDR2 YYEKEE (reference sequence). The chain's CDR3 is CASSFYDRTGYTFEQYF.

The chain joins TRBV29-1 to TRBJ2-1; TCRdb's assignment of TRBD1 cannot be checked, as there is no DNA. This CDR3 region has 14 residues. Germline V lookup: CDR1 SQVTM, CDR2 ANQGSEA. The CDR3 sequence: CSVSDRVAYNEQFF.

This clonotype is called medium-sized based on its frequency. The chain employs TRBV9 and TRBJ1-3. CDR1 SGDLS and CDR2 YYNGEE come from the germline V gene. CDR3 length: 12 residues. The CDR3 here is CASKGSGNTIYF.

This clonotype is called medium-sized based on its frequency. The chain recombines TRBV6-2 or TRBV6-3 with TRBJ2-2. The CDR3 consists of 16 residues. Germline V gene data show CDR1 as MNHEY and CDR2 as SVGEGT. The CDR3 region is CASSPLRAANTGELFF.

This chain uses TRBV7-3 with TRBJ2-2; lacking DNA, the TRBD1 call made by TCRdb goes unchecked. Germline V gene lookup returns CDR1 SGHTA and CDR2 FQGTGA. This CDR3 comprises 17 residues. The CDR3 reads CASSLILGQGDTGELFF.

By frequency, this clonotype registers large. The gene calls are TRBV7-3 and TRBJ1-1. Germline loops: CDR1 SGHTA, CDR2 FQGTGA. This CDR3 region has 13 residues. This CDR3 is CASSLGYNTEAFF.

The J gene is TRBJ2-4, the V gene TRBV20-1; TCRdb outputs TRBD2, but without DNA this stays unchecked. This CDR3 contains 15 residues. Germline CDR1 is DFQATT and CDR2 is SNEGSKA (reference sequence). The CDR3 region is CSAPSGRVAKNIQYF.

The chain employs TRBV20-1 and TRBJ1-2; TCRdb's D call, TRBD1, is unchecked because there is no DNA. The germline CDR1 and CDR2 sequences are DFQATT and SNEGSKA (reference sequence). The CDR3 runs 17 residues. The CDR3 reads CSVNEGRGRVANYGYTF.

The chain is built from TRBV4-1 and TRBJ2-1; TCRdb names TRBD1, which stays unverified in the absence of DNA. Germline V gene data show CDR1 as MGHRA and CDR2 as YSYEKL. CDR3 length: 15 residues. CDR3 protein: CASSYRDRGGNEQFF.

The chain is built from TRBV28 and TRBJ2-2. In germline, CDR1 is MDHEN, CDR2 SYDVKM. This CDR3 spans 14 amino acids. The CDR3 region is CASSSLLGYGELFF.

By frequency, this clonotype is medium-sized. V gene TRBV27 combines with J gene TRBJ1-1; the D call of TRBD1 rests on TCRdb alone, since no DNA is present to check it. Germline V gives CDR1 MNHEY, CDR2 SMNVEV (reference sequence). The CDR3 length is 13 residues. The CDR3 sequence: CASSFNGGTEAFF.

V is TRBV15 and J is TRBJ1-5. This CDR3 comprises 13 residues. The germline gives CDR1 LNHNV, CDR2 YYDKDF (reference sequence). The CDR3 loop is CATSVSDNQPQHF.

The V gene is TRBV4-2, the J gene TRBJ2-3; TCRdb gives TRBD1 as the D gene, but with no DNA this cannot be confirmed. The CDR3 has 14 residues. Germline values: CDR1 LGHNA, CDR2 YNFKEQ. The CDR3 sequence: CASSPRLAFDTQYF.

The J gene is TRBJ2-7, the V gene TRBV7-9; no DNA is available, so the TRBD1 call from TCRdb remains unchecked. The germline V gene encodes CDR1 SEHNR and CDR2 FQNEAQ (reference sequence). This CDR3 has 12 residues. CDR3 in amino acids: CASSPPGDEGYF.